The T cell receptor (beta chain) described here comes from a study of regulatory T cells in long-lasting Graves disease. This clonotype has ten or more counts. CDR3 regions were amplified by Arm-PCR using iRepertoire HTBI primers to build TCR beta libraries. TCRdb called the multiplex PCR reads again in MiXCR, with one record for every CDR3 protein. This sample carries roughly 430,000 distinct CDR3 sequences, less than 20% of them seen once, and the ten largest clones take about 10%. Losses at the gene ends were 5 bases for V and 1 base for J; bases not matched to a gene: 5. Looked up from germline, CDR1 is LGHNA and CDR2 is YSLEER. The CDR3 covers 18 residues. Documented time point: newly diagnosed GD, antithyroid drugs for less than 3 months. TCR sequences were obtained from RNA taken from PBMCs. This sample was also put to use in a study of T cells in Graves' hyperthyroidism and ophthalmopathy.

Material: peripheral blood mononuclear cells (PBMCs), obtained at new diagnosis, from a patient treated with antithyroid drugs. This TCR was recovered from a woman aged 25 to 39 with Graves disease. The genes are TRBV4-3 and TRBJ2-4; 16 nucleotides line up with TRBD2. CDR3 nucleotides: TGCGCCAGCAGCGGGACTAGCGGGAGGGCCGGGGCCAAAAACATTCAGTACTTC. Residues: CASSGTSGRAGAKNIQYF.